The 8 T cell receptor beta chains below all came from one sample that was sequenced in a study of cytomegalovirus exposure and HLA in healthy donors. In the PCR, 60 Vbeta and 13 Jbeta primers were used. Data came from immunoSEQ multiplex PCR; TCRdb stores just in-frame clones and leaves some out. Found here are about 180,000 clones, just over 75% of them singletons; the top ten hold about 3.8%. The specimen sequenced was PBMCs. These receptors all stem from a woman aged 55-70 years in good health and CMV-seropositive.

This rearrangement joins TRBV7-3 to TRBJ2-3; the match to TRBD2 covers 8 bases. The CDR3 runs to 13 residues. The ends lost 5 bases at V and 11 bases at J; junction bases unmatched: 9. Germline V lookup: CDR1 SGHTA, CDR2 FQGTGA. CDR3 in DNA: TGTGCCAGCAGCCCCGTTCAGCTAGCGGGGCAGTATTTT. Translation: CASSPVQLAGQYF.

V usage is TRBV5-6 and J usage is TRBJ1-3; TRBD1 agrees at 9 bases. This CDR3 contains 17 residues. V was pared by 2 bases and J by 1 base, with 7 bases of the junction left unmatched. Germline CDR1 and CDR2: SGHDT and YYEEEE. The CDR3 here is CASSFPDRGRSGNTIYF. Here the CDR3 DNA reads TGTGCCAGCAGCTTCCCGGACAGGGGAAGGTCTGGAAACACCATATATTTT.

This clone was seen a few times. The chain uses TRBV29-1 and TRBJ1-4, with unresolved D. CDR1 and CDR2 from the germline V gene are SQVTM and ANQGSEA. The CDR3 runs to 13 residues. V shed 4 bases and J shed 4 bases, with 10 bases lying between them. In DNA, the CDR3 is TGCAGCGTTGCCTTACAGAATAATGAAAAACTGTTTTTT. Translated: CSVALQNNEKLFF.

V gene TRBV9 combines with J gene TRBJ2-7; 9 bases align to TRBD1. Unmatched junction bases numbered 7, after V lost 4 bases and J lost 5 bases. Germline CDR1 SGDLS, CDR2 YYNGEE. This CDR3 has 14 residues. As DNA, the CDR3 is TGTGCCAGCAGCTACGGACAGGGGTCCAACGAGCAGTACTTC. It codes for CASSYGQGSNEQYF.

In its sample, this clone was seen a few times. The J gene is TRBJ1-1, the V gene TRBV4-3; TRBD1 might be the D (5 bases). The germline V and J ends were trimmed by 5 bases and 4 bases, with 17 bases remaining between them. Germline V CDR1 and CDR2: LGHNA, YSLEER. The CDR3 runs to 15 residues. DNA for the CDR3: TGCGCCAGCAGCACCCATCTTGGGGGGGGCACTGAAGCTTTCTTT. Its protein is CASSTHLGGGTEAFF.

This chain's CDR3 is CAWSTLAGDNEQFF. CDR3 in DNA: TGTGCCTGGAGCACACTAGCGGGAGATAATGAGCAGTTCTTC. V is TRBV30 and J is TRBJ2-1, with 11 positions matching TRBD2. With V trimmed by 3 bases and J by 7 bases, 5 bases remained unmatched. The CDR3 sequence is 14 residues long. Looked up from germline, CDR1 is GTSNPN and CDR2 is SVGIG (reference sequence).

This chain joins TRBV7-8 and TRBJ2-1; 10 bases fit TRBD2. CDR1 is SGHVS and CDR2 is FQNEAQ in the germline V gene. This CDR3 contains 18 residues. Trimming cost V 2 bases and J 5 bases; bases outside gene matches: 12. CDR3 residues: CASSLRQAQREGDNEQFF. The CDR3, as DNA: TGTGCCAGCAGCTTAAGACAGGCTCAGCGGGAGGGCGACAATGAGCAGTTCTTC. The full variable domain, in which reference TRBV7-8 and TRBJ2-1 provide the parts outside the CDR3, is GAGVSQSPRYKVAKRGQDVALRCDPISGHVSLFWYQQALGQGPEFLTYFQNEAQLDKSGLPSDRFFAERPEGSVSTLKIQRTQQEDSAVYLCASSLRQAQREGDNEQFFGPGTRLTVL.

This clone was detected only a few times. This chain connects TRBV5-4 to TRBJ2-2, with 7 bases aligning to TRBD2. The germline CDR1 and CDR2 sequences are SGHNT and YYREEE (reference sequence). This CDR3 is 16 amino acids long. The V gene end was trimmed by 3 bases and the J gene end by 0 bases; junction bases not matched to a gene: 5. CDR3 protein: CASSSETSTNTGELFF. CDR3 DNA sequence: TGTGCCAGCAGCTCGGAGACTAGCACGAACACCGGGGAGCTGTTTTTT.